A selection of T cell receptor beta chains follows, all from one sample in a study of T-cell memory formation after mild COVID-19. TCRdb re-derived calls from the 5' RACE reads in MiXCR, one entry per CDR3 protein. The data contain roughly 510,000 distinct CDR3 sequences, 15% to 20% of them singletons. The source material was PBMCs or a T cell subset sorted from them (not recorded which). The origin of the receptors is an adult woman who had mild COVID-19 (a few samples of this study predate the infection). Cell type and time point are not known. Both conserved end residues are part of each CDR3. Each record gives: V gene, J gene, CDR3 length, clone size, D gene, CDR3 DNA, CDR3 protein. A D gene is named only where the DNA matches it firmly. Size is omitted from some rows. Given values are once, few, many or a class for expanded clones.

TRBV9,TRBJ2-3,17,.,.,TGTGCCAGCAGCGTAAGGGACTTCCACTCTAGCACAGATACGCAGTATTTT,CASSVRDFHSSTDTQYF
TRBV7-3,TRBJ2-6,14,.,.,TGTGCCAGCAGCTGGTACTCTGGGGCCAACGTCCTGACTTTC,CASSWYSGANVLTF
TRBV5-1,TRBJ1-1,14,.,TRBD1,TGCGCCACCGGGACAGGGGGCACGAACACTGAAGCTTTCTTT,CATGTGGTNTEAFF
TRBV15,TRBJ2-7,15,few,.,TGTGCCACCAGTCTCACAGGTACCCGGGGCTACGAGCAGTACTTC,CATSLTGTRGYEQYF
TRBV18,TRBJ2-1,15,many,TRBD2,TGTGCCAGCTCACCAACTAGCGGGGGTCGGAATGAGCAGTTCTTC,CASSPTSGGRNEQFF
TRBV6-2/TRBV6-3,TRBJ2-7,16,few,.,TGTGCCAGCAGTTACTCGTTTCGGGCCACCACCTACGAGCAGTACTTC,CASSYSFRATTYEQYF
TRBV7-3,TRBJ2-2,16,many,TRBD1,TGTGCCAGCAGCTTATTGGGACAGGGGAACACCGGGGAGCTGTTTTTT,CASSLLGQGNTGELFF
TRBV6-5,TRBJ2-1,16,many,TRBD2,TGTGCCAGCAGTTACGTGGGGACTAGGCTGAACAATGAGCAGTTCTTC,CASSYVGTRLNNEQFF
TRBV29-1,TRBJ2-2,16,.,TRBD2,TGCAGCGTTGGGGCTAGCGGCCGAACGAGTACCGGGGAGCTGTTTTTT,CSVGASGRTSTGELFF
TRBV5-5,TRBJ1-5,14,few,.,TGTGCCAGCAGGTCCGGGGGCGTTAATCAGCCCCAGCATTTT,CASRSGGVNQPQHF
TRBV20-1,TRBJ2-1,14,.,.,TGCAGTGCTAGGTCGGCGGGCCGGGGCAATGAGCAGTTCTTC,CSARSAGRGNEQFF
TRBV30,TRBJ1-5,14,few,TRBD1,TGTGCCTGGAGTAAGGGGGCCGGCAATCAGCCCCAGCATTTT,CAWSKGAGNQPQHF
TRBV15,TRBJ2-1,17,.,TRBD2,TGTGCCACCAGCAGAAATAAGGGACTAGCGGGGATTAATGAGCAGTTCTTC,CATSRNKGLAGINEQFF
TRBV24-1,TRBJ2-1,13,few,TRBD2,TGTGCCACCGCCCTAGCGGGTAACAATGAGCAGTTCTTC,CATALAGNNEQFF
TRBV6-5,TRBJ2-1,15,.,TRBD1,TGTGCCAGCAGTTCGGAGACAGGGCCTTACAATGAGCAGTTCTTC,CASSSETGPYNEQFF
TRBV18,TRBJ2-5,13,many,TRBD2,TGTGCCAGCAGCCCGGGACTAGCGGAGACCCAGTACTTC,CASSPGLAETQYF
TRBV6-5,TRBJ1-2,12,.,.,TGTGCCAGCAGTTACATGGGTTCTGGCTACACCTTC,CASSYMGSGYTF
TRBV20-1,TRBJ1-2,10,few,.,TGCAGTGCATCAGGGAGTGGCTACACCTTC,CSASGSGYTF
TRBV3-1,TRBJ1-1,16,.,.,TGTGCCAGCAGCCAAGATCGTAGGACTGCGGACACTGAAGCTTTCTTT,CASSQDRRTADTEAFF
TRBV5-4,TRBJ2-1,13,few,.,TGTGCCAGCAGCTCTCAGTTATACAATGAGCAGTTCTTC,CASSSQLYNEQFF
TRBV24-1,TRBJ2-7,16,few,TRBD2,TGTGCCACCAGTGACCCATTCGGGACTAGCGGTGACGAGCAGTACTTC,CATSDPFGTSGDEQYF
TRBV9,TRBJ2-2,16,few,.,TGTGCCAGCAGCCCTACCTCCGCCAGGAGCACCGGGGAGCTGTTTTTT,CASSPTSARSTGELFF
TRBV19,TRBJ1-5,15,.,.,TGTGCCAGTAATGGGCGGGTTTCTAGCAATCAGCCCCAGCATTTT,CASNGRVSSNQPQHF
TRBV10-3,TRBJ2-2,14,.,.,TGTGCCATCAAAGTCCCCGAAAGGGCCGGGGAGCTGTTTTTT,CAIKVPERAGELFF
TRBV20-1,TRBJ2-5,9,few,.,TGCAGAGGTCAGGAGACCCAGTACTTC,CRGQETQYF
TRBV11-3,TRBJ1-1,16,.,TRBD1,TGTGCCAGCAGCCCCCGGACAGGGATGGGATGGACTGAAGCTTTCTTT,CASSPRTGMGWTEAFF
TRBV5-1,TRBJ1-1,14,.,.,TGCGCCAGCAGCGGTACCGAACAGGAGATTGAAGCTTTCTTT,CASSGTEQEIEAFF
TRBV19,TRBJ2-2,15,many,TRBD1,TGTGCCAGTAGTTCAACAGGGGTGAACACCGGGGAGCTGTTTTTT,CASSSTGVNTGELFF
TRBV27,TRBJ1-1,16,few,TRBD1,TGTGCCAGCAGTCGTCACCCCGACAGGGGGAACACTGAAGCTTTCTTT,CASSRHPDRGNTEAFF
TRBV6-1,TRBJ1-1,14,.,TRBD1,TGTGCCAGCATTCGGGACAGGGGAAACACTGAAGCTTTCTTT,CASIRDRGNTEAFF
TRBV30,TRBJ2-1,14,.,TRBD2,TGTGCCTTTAGCGCGGGGGGGCCGAGTAATGAGCAGTTCTTC,CAFSAGGPSNEQFF
TRBV2,TRBJ1-6,15,.,.,TGTGCCAGCAAGGAGGAGCACGTTTTTAATTCACCCCTCCACTTT,CASKEEHVFNSPLHF
TRBV12-3/TRBV12-4,TRBJ2-5,15,.,.,TGTGCCAGCAGTTTAGCGCCCGGCCCCCTGGAGACCCAGTACTTC,CASSLAPGPLETQYF
TRBV10-3,TRBJ2-7,14,few,.,TGTGCCAACACGGTCCACAGGTCCTCCTACGAGCAGTACTTC,CANTVHRSSYEQYF
TRBV12-3/TRBV12-4,TRBJ1-1,13,.,TRBD1,TGTGCCAGCACCCCACAGGGGGTATTTGAAGCTTTCTTT,CASTPQGVFEAFF
TRBV21-1,TRBJ1-3,17,few,.,TGTGCCAGCAGCAGAGCCTTGGGAGTACTGACTGGAAACACCATATATTTT,CASSRALGVLTGNTIYF
TRBV6-1,TRBJ1-2,14,.,.,TGTGCCAGCAGTGAATCTGTAGGCGGCTATGGCTACACCTTC,CASSESVGGYGYTF
TRBV7-9,TRBJ2-6,18,.,.,TGTGCCAGCAGCTTTCTCAGGGCATCTCGCTCTGGGGCCAACGTCCTGACTTTC,CASSFLRASRSGANVLTF
TRBV27,TRBJ2-3,16,.,TRBD1,TGTGCCAGCAGTACCCGACGACAGGGGAGAACAGATACGCAGTATTTT,CASSTRRQGRTDTQYF
TRBV7-9,TRBJ2-1,12,.,.,TGTGCCAGCAGCGCAGGGTCCGCTTGGCAGTTCTTC,CASSAGSAWQFF
TRBV6-5,TRBJ2-5,13,few,TRBD1,TGTGCCAGCAGAAGACAGGGGACAGAGACCCAGTACTTC,CASRRQGTETQYF
TRBV7-2,TRBJ1-1,16,.,TRBD1,TGTGCCAGCAGCTCCGGACAGGCGGGAATTAGCACTGAAGCTTTCTTT,CASSSGQAGISTEAFF
TRBV2,TRBJ1-3,15,few,.,TGTGCCAGCAGTGAGTGGCTCAGCTCTGGAAACACCATATATTTT,CASSEWLSSGNTIYF
TRBV20-1,TRBJ1-5,14,few,.,TGCAGTGCCACGGACGGAATTAGCAATCAGCCCCAGCATTTT,CSATDGISNQPQHF
TRBV24-1,TRBJ2-6,17,.,.,TGTGCCACCAGTGCCGGGGACCGGATCTCTGGGGCCAACGTCCTGACTTTC,CATSAGDRISGANVLTF
TRBV5-4,TRBJ2-7,15,.,TRBD2,TGTGCCAGCAGCTCGGGACTAGCGGACTCCTACGAGCAGTACTTC,CASSSGLADSYEQYF
TRBV5-1,TRBJ1-4,15,.,TRBD1,TGCGCCAGCAGCGAGGCTCAGGGACAGGGTACAAAACTGTTTTTT,CASSEAQGQGTKLFF
TRBV7-9,TRBJ1-5,13,.,.,TGTGCCAGCAGCTGGGGGGGGACCCAGCCCCAGCATTTT,CASSWGGTQPQHF
TRBV24-1,TRBJ2-1,15,.,.,TGTGCCACCAGTGATTTGAGGGACTCCGCGAATGAGCAGTTCTTC,CATSDLRDSANEQFF
TRBV6-5,TRBJ1-2,14,.,.,TGTGCCAGCAGTAGTCACACAGGGCTCTATGGCTACACCTTC,CASSSHTGLYGYTF
TRBV5-1,TRBJ2-7,15,few,.,TGCGCCAGCAGCCGGTCGGTTCAGTCCCGCTACGAGCAGTACTTC,CASSRSVQSRYEQYF
TRBV2,TRBJ2-7,14,few,TRBD1,TGTGCCAGCAGCCCCATTGGGACAGGGGGCGAGCAGTACTTC,CASSPIGTGGEQYF
TRBV7-2,TRBJ2-1,16,.,TRBD2,TGTGCCAGCAGCTTAGCGGCGACTAGCGCATACAATGAGCAGTTCTTC,CASSLAATSAYNEQFF
TRBV7-9,TRBJ2-7,14,.,.,TGTGCCAGCAGCTTAGTCGGGATTACCTACGAGCAGTACTTC,CASSLVGITYEQYF
TRBV12-3/TRBV12-4,TRBJ2-7,13,.,TRBD1,TGTGCCAGCACCCCGGGACAGGGATCCGAGCAGTACTTC,CASTPGQGSEQYF